A single T cell receptor (beta chain) is shown here with its context. Some clones are missing from TCRdb's copy, which holds only in-frame ones; the method was immunoSEQ multiplex PCR. The sample has some 150,000 clones, roughly 95% seen once. There are 17 residues in the CDR3. The germline gives CDR1 MGHDK, CDR2 SYGVNS. J gave up 0 bases and V 4 bases, and 9 bases lay outside the gene matches. The data were obtained in a study of control samples from healthy donors and cancer patients. J is TRBJ2-1 and V is TRBV25-1; 7 bases are a match to TRBD2. The TCR comes from a woman aged 25 to 39 in good health. The sequenced sample was blood. For the CDR3, the DNA is TGTGCCAGCAGTGGTGACTTCGGCGGGAGCTCCTACAATGAGCAGTTCTTC. Its translation: CASSGDFGGSSYNEQFF. The entire variable domain, with the rest obtained from reference TRBV25-1 and TRBJ2-1, is as follows: EADIYQTPRYLVIGTGKKITLECSQTMGHDKMYWYQQDPGMELHLIHYSYGVNSTEKGDLSSESTVSRIRTEHFPLTLESARPSHTSQYLCASSGDFGGSSYNEQFFGPGTRLTVL.